This TCR beta chain was observed in a study of blood T cell repertoires in COVID-19. Germline CDR1 SNHLY, CDR2 FYNNEI. Between the trimmed V and J ends, which lost 11 bases and 6 bases, there was a span of 20 bases. CDR3 size: 13 residues. Generated by immunoSEQ multiplex PCR, the TCRdb table keeps only in-frame clones and is missing some. The sample shows about 340,000 clones, 65% to 90% of them seen only once. This clonotype was sampled from a woman aged 55-69 years with COVID-19, enrolled during active disease. The sequenced sample consisted of peripheral blood. This chain joins TRBV2 and TRBJ2-7; D is unclear. The CDR3 DNA reads TGTGCCCAACTCTTACGAGTCTCAGGCGAGCAGTACTTC. Translated, it gives CAQLLRVSGEQYF.